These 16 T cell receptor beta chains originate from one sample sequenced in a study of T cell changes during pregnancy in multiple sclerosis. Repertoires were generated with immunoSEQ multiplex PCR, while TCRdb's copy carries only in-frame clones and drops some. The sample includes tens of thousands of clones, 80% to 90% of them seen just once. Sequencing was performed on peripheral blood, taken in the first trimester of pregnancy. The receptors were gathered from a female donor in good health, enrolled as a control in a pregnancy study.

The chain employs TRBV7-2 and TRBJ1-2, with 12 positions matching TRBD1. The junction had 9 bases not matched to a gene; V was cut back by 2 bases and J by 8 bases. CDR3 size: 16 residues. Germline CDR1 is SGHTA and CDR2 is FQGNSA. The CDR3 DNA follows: TGTGCCAGCAGCTTAAGGATGGGACAGGGGGCCGGGGGCTACACCTTC. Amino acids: CASSLRMGQGAGGYTF.

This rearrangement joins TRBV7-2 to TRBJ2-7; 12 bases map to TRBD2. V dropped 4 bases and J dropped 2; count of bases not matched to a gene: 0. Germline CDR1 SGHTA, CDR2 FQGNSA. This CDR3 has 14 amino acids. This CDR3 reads CASSWTSGTYEQYF. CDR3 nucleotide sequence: TGTGCCAGCAGCTGGACTAGCGGGACCTACGAGCAGTACTTC. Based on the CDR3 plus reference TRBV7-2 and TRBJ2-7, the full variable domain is GAGVSQSPSNKVTEKGKDVELRCDPISGHTALYWYRQSLGQGLEFLIYFQGNSAPDKSGLPSDRFSAERTGGSVSTLTIQRTQQEDSAVYLCASSWTSGTYEQYFGPGTRLTVT.

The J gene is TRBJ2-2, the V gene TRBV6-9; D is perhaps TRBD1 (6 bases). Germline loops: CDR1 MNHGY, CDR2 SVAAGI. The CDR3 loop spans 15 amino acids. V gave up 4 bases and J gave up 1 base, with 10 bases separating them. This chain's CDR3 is CASSSGTRNTGELFF. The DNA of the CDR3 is TGTGCCAGCAGTTCCGGGACAAGGAACACCGGGGAGCTGTTTTTT.

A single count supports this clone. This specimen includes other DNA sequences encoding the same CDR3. As DNA, the CDR3 is TGTGCCAGCAGCTTAGGCCAGGGAGGCGAGCAGTACTTC. Translating it yields CASSLGQGGEQYF. The rearrangement links TRBV11-2 to TRBJ2-7; the D gene is possibly TRBD2 (6 bases). With 1 base removed from V and 6 bases from J, the gap between germline ends came to 10 bases. Per the germline V gene, CDR1 is SGHAT and CDR2 is FQNNGV. CDR3 length: 13 residues.

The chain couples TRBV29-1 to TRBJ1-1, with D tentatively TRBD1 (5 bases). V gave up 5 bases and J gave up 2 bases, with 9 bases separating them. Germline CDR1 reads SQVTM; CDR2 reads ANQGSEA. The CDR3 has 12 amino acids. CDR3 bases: TGCAGCGTTTCGACAGCTAACACTGAAGCTTTCTTT. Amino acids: CSVSTANTEAFF.

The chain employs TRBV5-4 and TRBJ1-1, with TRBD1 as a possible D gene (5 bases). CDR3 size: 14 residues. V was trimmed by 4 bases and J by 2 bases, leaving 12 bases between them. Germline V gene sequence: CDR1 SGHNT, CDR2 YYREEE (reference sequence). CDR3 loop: CASSPPDSNTEAFF. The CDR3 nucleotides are TGTGCCAGCAGCCCACCTGACAGTAACACTGAAGCTTTCTTT.

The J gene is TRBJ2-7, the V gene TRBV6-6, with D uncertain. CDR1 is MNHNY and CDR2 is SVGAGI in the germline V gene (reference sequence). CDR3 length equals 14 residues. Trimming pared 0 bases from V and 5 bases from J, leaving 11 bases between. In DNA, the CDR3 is TGTGCCAGCAGTTACTCGGCCCCTGCGGACGAGCAGTACTTC. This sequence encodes CASSYSAPADEQYF.

The CDR3 region has the DNA TGTGCCAGCAGCCCGGGACAGACCACAGATACGCAGTATTTT. Protein: CASSPGQTTDTQYF. The J gene is TRBJ2-3, the V gene TRBV7-2; 7 bases align to TRBD1. The ends lost 5 bases at V and 2 bases at J; junction bases unmatched: 4. This CDR3 spans 14 amino acids. CDR1 is SGHTA and CDR2 is FQGNSA in the germline V gene.

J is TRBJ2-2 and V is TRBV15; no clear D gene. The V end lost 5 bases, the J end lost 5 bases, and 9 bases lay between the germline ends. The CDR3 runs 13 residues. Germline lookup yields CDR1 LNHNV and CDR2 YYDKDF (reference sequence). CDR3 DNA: TGTGCCACCAGCTGGAAGGAGACCGGGGAGCTGTTTTTT. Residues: CATSWKETGELFF.

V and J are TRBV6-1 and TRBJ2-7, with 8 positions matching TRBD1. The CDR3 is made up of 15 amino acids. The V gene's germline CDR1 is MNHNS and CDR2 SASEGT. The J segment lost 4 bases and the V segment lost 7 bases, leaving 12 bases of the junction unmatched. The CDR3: CASNLPAGGRYEQYF. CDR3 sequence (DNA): TGTGCCAGCAATCTACCCGCAGGGGGCAGGTACGAGCAGTACTTC.

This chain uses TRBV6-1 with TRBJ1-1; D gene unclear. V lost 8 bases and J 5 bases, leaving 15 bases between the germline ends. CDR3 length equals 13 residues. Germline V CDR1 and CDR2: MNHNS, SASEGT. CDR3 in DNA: TGTGCCAGCGGAAGGGCCGGGATAACTGAAGCTTTCTTT. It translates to CASGRAGITEAFF.

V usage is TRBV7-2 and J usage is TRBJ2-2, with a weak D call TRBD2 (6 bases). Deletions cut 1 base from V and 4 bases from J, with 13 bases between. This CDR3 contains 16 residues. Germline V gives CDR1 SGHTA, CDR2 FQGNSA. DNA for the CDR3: TGTGCCAGCAGCTTAGATGGCGGGATATTCACCGGGGAGCTGTTTTTT. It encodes CASSLDGGIFTGELFF.

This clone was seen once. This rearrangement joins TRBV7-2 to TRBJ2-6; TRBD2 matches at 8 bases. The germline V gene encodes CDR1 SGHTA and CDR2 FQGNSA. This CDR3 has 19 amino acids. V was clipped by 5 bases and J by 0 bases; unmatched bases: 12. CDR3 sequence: CASSLAGRGSVSGANVLTF. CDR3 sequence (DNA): TGTGCCAGCAGCCTCGCCGGGAGGGGCTCCGTCTCTGGGGCCAACGTCCTGACTTTC.

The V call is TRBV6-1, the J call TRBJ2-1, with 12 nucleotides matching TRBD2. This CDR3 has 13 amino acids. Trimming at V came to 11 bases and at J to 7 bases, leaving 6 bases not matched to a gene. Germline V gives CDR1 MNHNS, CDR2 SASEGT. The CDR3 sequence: CAGRLAGENEQFF. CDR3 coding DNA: TGTGCCGGGCGACTAGCGGGAGAGAATGAGCAGTTCTTC.

CDR3 protein: CASSLEGWGLGNIQYF. CDR3 DNA: TGTGCCAGCAGCTTGGAAGGGTGGGGACTTGGAAACATTCAGTACTTC. The chain joins TRBV5-6 to TRBJ2-4, with D tentatively TRBD2 (6 bases). This CDR3 region has 16 residues. Germline V gene lookup returns CDR1 SGHDT and CDR2 YYEEEE. The germline V and J ends were trimmed by 0 bases and 6 bases, with 16 bases remaining between them.

CDR3 nucleotides: TGTGCCATCAGTACCGAAGGACTAGCGGCCGCCGTTTCCTACAATGAGCAGTTCTTC. Translation gives CAISTEGLAAAVSYNEQFF. The rearrangement links TRBV10-3 to TRBJ2-1; TRBD2 matches at 10 bases. V was pared by 5 bases and J by 1 base, with 14 bases of the junction left unmatched. CDR3 length equals 19 residues. Germline lookup yields CDR1 ENHRY and CDR2 SYGVKD.